The 30 T cell receptor beta chains reported below all come from one sample, sequenced in a study of T-cell memory formation after mild COVID-19. TCRdb used MiXCR to reprocess the 5' RACE reads, holding one entry per CDR3 protein. Of 540,000 or so distinct CDR3 sequences in the sample, 20% were seen once. Material for sequencing was PBMCs or a T cell subset sorted from them (not recorded which). These receptors all stem from an adult woman who had mild COVID-19 (a few samples of this study predate the infection). Cell type and time point are not known.

The chain joins TRBV3-1 to TRBJ2-2; D is ambiguous. The length of the CDR3 is 12 residues. CDR1 and CDR2 (germline): LGHDT, YNNKEL (reference sequence). V dropped 4 bases and J dropped 6 bases, with 6 bases sitting between them. CDR3 bases: TGTGCCAGCAGCCTAATCGCCGGGGAGCTGTTTTTT. It specifies CASSLIAGELFF.

J is TRBJ1-6 and V is TRBV11-1; a possible D gene is TRBD1 (6 bases). Trimming removed 6 bases at V and 10 bases at J, with 16 bases between. CDR3 length equals 14 residues. CDR1 is SGHAT and CDR2 is FQDESV in the germline V gene (reference sequence). CDR3 coding DNA: TGTGCCAGCAGTGGCGGGGGCGTTGGGTCACCCCTCCACTTT. Encoded protein: CASSGGGVGSPLHF.

This clonotype has just a few counts. The chain joins TRBV19 to TRBJ1-1, with D possibly TRBD1 on 5 matching bases. Looked up from germline, CDR1 is LNHDA and CDR2 is SQIVND (reference sequence). V was clipped by 9 bases and J by 4 bases, with 21 bases between them. The CDR3 has 15 residues. CDR3 nucleotide sequence: TGTGCCAGCTCGGCCGAGGGGTCGGGTAGCACTGAAGCTTTCTTT. This encodes CASSAEGSGSTEAFF. Based on the CDR3 plus reference TRBV19 and TRBJ1-1, the full variable domain is DGGITQSPKYLFRKEGQNVTLSCEQNLNHDAMYWYRQDPGQGLRLIYYSQIVNDFQKGDIAEGYSVSREKKESFPLTVTSAQKNPTAFYLCASSAEGSGSTEAFFGQGTRLTVV.

The sample holds one count of this clonotype. This chain uses TRBV10-3 with TRBJ2-6; 7 nucleotides agree with TRBD1. This CDR3 region has 15 residues. Trimming removed 6 bases from V and 2 bases from J; junction bases left unmatched: 4. Germline CDR1 ENHRY, CDR2 SYGVKD. The CDR3 DNA follows: TGTGCCATCAGGCCCACAGGGGCTGGGGCCAACGTCCTGACTTTC. As protein: CAIRPTGAGANVLTF.

This clonotype showed up many times. V usage is TRBV7-2 and J usage is TRBJ2-2; 9 bases line up with TRBD2. There are 17 residues in the CDR3. Trimming took 4 bases from V and 7 from J; bases not matched to a gene: 13. The germline V gene has CDR1 SGHTA and CDR2 FQGNSA. CDR3 sequence reads: CASSSGALAGVDGELFF. The CDR3 region has the DNA TGTGCCAGCAGCTCAGGGGCCTTAGCGGGAGTAGACGGGGAGCTGTTTTTT. Variable domain in full (rest from reference TRBV7-2 and TRBJ2-2): GAGVSQSPSNKVTEKGKDVELRCDPISGHTALYWYRQSLGQGLEFLIYFQGNSAPDKSGLPSDRFSAERTGGSVSTLTIQRTQQEDSAVYLCASSSGALAGVDGELFFGEGSRLTVL.

This rearrangement joins TRBV5-1 to TRBJ1-1; no clear D gene. Germline V gene lookup returns CDR1 SGHRS and CDR2 YFSETQ. V dropped 0 bases and J dropped 1 base, with 10 bases sitting between them. The CDR3 spans 15 residues. The CDR3 here is CASSLGNNGNTEAFF. Here the CDR3 DNA reads TGCGCCAGCAGCTTGGGAAACAACGGGAACACTGAAGCTTTCTTT.

This clonotype was found a few times. The V and J genes are TRBV7-2 and TRBJ2-5; D gene ambiguous. The CDR3 has 13 amino acids. The V gene's germline CDR1 is SGHTA and CDR2 FQGNSA. V was clipped by 6 bases and J by 5 bases, with 13 bases between them. This CDR3 is CASRKGVGETQYF. The CDR3, as DNA: TGTGCCAGCAGGAAGGGCGTAGGGGAGACCCAGTACTTC. Variable domain in full (rest from reference TRBV7-2 and TRBJ2-5): GAGVSQSPSNKVTEKGKDVELRCDPISGHTALYWYRQSLGQGLEFLIYFQGNSAPDKSGLPSDRFSAERTGGSVSTLTIQRTQQEDSAVYLCASRKGVGETQYFGPGTRLLVL.

The V and J genes are TRBV24-1 and TRBJ2-1; 14 bases fit TRBD2. The V and J ends lost 7 bases and 9 bases, in that order; junction bases with no gene match: 7. In germline, CDR1 is KGHDR, CDR2 SFDVKD. There are 15 residues in the CDR3. CDR3 residues: CATSPGTSGSGEQFF. In DNA, the CDR3 is TGTGCCACCAGCCCCGGGACTAGCGGGAGTGGTGAGCAGTTCTTC.

V gene TRBV24-1 combines with J gene TRBJ2-2; D is perhaps TRBD1 (5 bases). V was clipped by 0 bases and J by 4 bases, with 5 bases between them. The CDR3 consists of 14 residues. Germline-derived CDR1 and CDR2 are KGHDR and SFDVKD. The CDR3 loop is CATSDLQGTGELFF. CDR3 coding DNA: TGTGCCACCAGTGATTTGCAGGGCACCGGGGAGCTGTTTTTT.

The V gene is TRBV20-1, the J gene TRBJ1-6; no clear D. This CDR3 region has 13 residues. The germline V gene encodes CDR1 DFQATT and CDR2 SNEGSKA (reference sequence). Trimming took off 1 base at V and 10 bases at J, with 11 bases between the two ends. For the CDR3, the DNA is TGCAGTGCTAGAGCTGAGGGAACCTCACCCCTCCACTTT. The encoded protein is CSARAEGTSPLHF.

The J gene is TRBJ1-6, the V gene TRBV3-1; tentatively, D is TRBD1 (5 bases). CDR1 and CDR2 from the germline V gene are LGHDT and YNNKEL (reference sequence). The CDR3 is 15 amino acids. V was trimmed by 4 bases and J by 5 bases, leaving 12 bases between them. This chain's CDR3 is CASSPTGAHNSPLHF. The CDR3 DNA follows: TGTGCCAGCAGCCCAACCGGGGCGCATAATTCACCCCTCCACTTT.

The table lists this clonotype with a few counts. The gene calls are TRBV5-1 and TRBJ2-1, with 7 bases that match TRBD1. V lost 3 bases and J lost 12; bases outside the gene matches: 9. This CDR3 contains 13 residues. Germline CDR1 SGHRS, CDR2 YFSETQ. The CDR3 is CASSSNRGFRQFF. The CDR3 coding sequence is TGCGCCAGCAGCTCCAACAGGGGATTTAGGCAGTTCTTC. Complete variable domain (other parts from reference TRBV5-1 and TRBJ2-1): KAGVTQTPRYLIKTRGQQVTLSCSPISGHRSVSWYQQTPGQGLQFLFEYFSETQRNKGNFPGRFSGRQFSNSRSEMNVSTLELGDSALYLCASSSNRGFRQFFGPGTRLTVL.

The chain joins TRBV4-3 to TRBJ2-7; 9 nucleotides agree with TRBD2. Germline lookup yields CDR1 LGHNA and CDR2 YSLEER. This CDR3 has 16 residues. V trimming: 4 bases; J trimming: 5 bases; junction bases outside the gene matches: 12. The CDR3 spells CASSPLLAGGPNEQYF. The CDR3 region has the DNA TGCGCCAGCAGCCCACTTTTGGCGGGAGGGCCTAACGAGCAGTACTTC.

The chain is built from TRBV9 and TRBJ2-2, with TRBD2 matching 11 bases. Germline V gene data show CDR1 as SGDLS and CDR2 as YYNGEE. V trimming: 4 bases; J trimming: 10 bases; junction bases outside the gene matches: 12. There are 16 residues in the CDR3. CDR3 region: CASSPPYSGRAKELFF. DNA of the CDR3: TGTGCCAGCAGCCCTCCGTATAGCGGGAGGGCCAAGGAGCTGTTTTTT.

J is TRBJ2-2 and V is TRBV4-2; D may correspond to TRBD1 or TRBD2 (6 bases each). The CDR3 is 16 amino acids. In germline, CDR1 is LGHNA, CDR2 YNFKEQ. Deletions cut 6 bases from V and 3 bases from J, with 17 bases between. The CDR3 region has the DNA TGTGCCAGCAGTCGAAGGGGGAGGCCGGACACCGGGGAGCTGTTTTTT. It encodes CASSRRGRPDTGELFF.

The genes are TRBV24-1 and TRBJ2-3; D is tentatively TRBD1 or TRBD2 (6 bases each). V was pared by 5 bases and J by 3 bases, with 11 bases between. The CDR3 has 14 residues. Germline V gene sequence: CDR1 KGHDR, CDR2 SFDVKD. This CDR3 reads CATSGQGRTDTQYF. The CDR3 DNA reads as TGTGCCACCAGTGGGCAGGGGAGGACAGATACGCAGTATTTT.

V is TRBV19 and J is TRBJ2-7, with 8 bases lining up with TRBD1. Germline loops: CDR1 LNHDA, CDR2 SQIVND (reference sequence). This CDR3 spans 13 amino acids. Unmatched junction bases numbered 8, after V lost 10 bases and J lost 3 bases. The CDR3: CATADREDYEQYF. In DNA form, the CDR3 reads TGTGCCACCGCGGACAGGGAAGACTACGAGCAGTACTTC.

This clonotype was seen a handful of times. The chain combines TRBV29-1 with TRBJ2-7; D gene ambiguous. The V end lost 5 bases, the J end lost 0 bases, and 5 bases lay between the germline ends. Germline V gives CDR1 SQVTM, CDR2 ANQGSEA. The CDR3 loop spans 11 amino acids. CDR3 DNA: TGCAGCGTTCGGAGCTCCTACGAGCAGTACTTC. It encodes CSVRSSYEQYF.

J is TRBJ2-7 and V is TRBV4-2, with D perhaps TRBD1 (5 bases). The CDR3 runs to 14 residues. CDR1 and CDR2 (germline): LGHNA, YNFKEQ. The V end lost 0 bases, the J end lost 4 bases, and 10 bases lay between the germline ends. The CDR3 here is CASSQDRERYEQYF. The CDR3 DNA sequence: TGTGCCAGCAGCCAAGACAGGGAACGGTACGAGCAGTACTTC.

The gene calls are TRBV5-1 and TRBJ2-5, with D perhaps matching TRBD1 or TRBD2 (6 bases each). V was pared by 0 bases and J by 5 bases, with 23 bases between. CDR1 SGHRS and CDR2 YFSETQ come from the germline V gene. The CDR3 sequence is 18 residues long. CDR3 loop: CASSLETVGALGGETQYF. The CDR3 DNA reads as TGCGCCAGCAGCTTGGAAACAGTGGGGGCCCTTGGGGGGGAGACCCAGTACTTC. The full variable domain, with the rest looked up from reference TRBV5-1 and TRBJ2-5, is KAGVTQTPRYLIKTRGQQVTLSCSPISGHRSVSWYQQTPGQGLQFLFEYFSETQRNKGNFPGRFSGRQFSNSRSEMNVSTLELGDSALYLCASSLETVGALGGETQYFGPGTRLLVL.

This chain connects TRBV20-1 to TRBJ2-7; the D is unclear. CDR1 is DFQATT and CDR2 is SNEGSKA in the germline V gene (reference sequence). V was cut by 0 bases and J by 3 bases, with 18 bases left in between. The CDR3 sequence is 16 residues long. This CDR3 is CSARDRRQVPDYEQYF. In DNA, the CDR3 is TGCAGTGCTAGAGATAGGCGGCAGGTCCCTGACTACGAGCAGTACTTC.

The gene calls are TRBV25-1 and TRBJ2-5, with TRBD2 matching 8 bases. Germline V gene sequence: CDR1 MGHDK, CDR2 SYGVNS. The V gene end was trimmed by 1 base and the J gene end by 4 bases; junction bases not matched to a gene: 11. The CDR3 is 17 amino acids. CDR3 in amino acids: CASSESGRAGGAETQYF. In DNA form, the CDR3 reads TGTGCCAGCAGTGAATCGGGCCGGGCGGGAGGCGCAGAGACCCAGTACTTC.

The table lists this clonotype with a few counts. V usage is TRBV12-3 or TRBV12-4 and J usage is TRBJ2-5, with 10 bases lining up with TRBD2. The length of the CDR3 is 15 residues. Trimming cost V 6 bases and J 9 bases; bases outside gene matches: 13. DNA of the CDR3: TGTGCCAGCAGGGCAGCGGGGGGGCTCCAAGGGGCCCAGTACTTC. This gives the protein CASRAAGGLQGAQYF.

The chain is built from TRBV6-5 and TRBJ2-3; 8 bases are a match to TRBD2. V trimming: 8 bases; J trimming: 2 bases; junction bases outside the gene matches: 6. The CDR3 is 14 residues long. Germline V lookup: CDR1 MNHEY, CDR2 SVGAGI. The CDR3 reads CASGSGGVTDTQYF. The DNA for the CDR3 is TGTGCCAGCGGGAGCGGGGGAGTCACAGATACGCAGTATTTT.

This clonotype showed up just once. The CDR3 region has the DNA TGTGCCAGCCACGAGGCGGATGGGGCCAACGTCCTGACTTTC. Protein product: CASHEADGANVLTF. The chain recombines TRBV6-5 with TRBJ2-6; D remains unclear. The V and J ends lost 8 bases and 3 bases respectively, with 11 bases between them. The CDR3 is 14 amino acids. The V gene's germline CDR1 is MNHEY and CDR2 SVGAGI.

CDR3 region: CSVQKRGAETQYF. The CDR3, as DNA: TGCAGCGTCCAAAAGAGGGGGGCCGAGACCCAGTACTTC. The chain recombines TRBV29-1 with TRBJ2-5; possibly TRBD1 or TRBD2 for D (6 bases each). The CDR3 is 13 residues long. Germline assignment: CDR1 SQVTM and CDR2 ANQGSEA. The V gene lost 6 bases and the J gene lost 5 bases, with 16 bases spanning the gap.

The CDR3 protein is CASTLGASGNNEQFF. The CDR3 bases are TGTGCCAGCACCCTAGGGGCTAGCGGAAACAATGAGCAGTTCTTC. This chain connects TRBV9 to TRBJ2-1; 7 nucleotides agree with TRBD2. The germline V gene has CDR1 SGDLS and CDR2 YYNGEE. With V trimmed by 6 bases and J by 5 bases, 11 bases remained unmatched. CDR3 length: 15 residues.

This clonotype has only a few counts. The rearrangement joins TRBV18 to TRBJ2-1, with D possibly matching TRBD2 (6 bases). This CDR3 is 16 amino acids long. The germline gives CDR1 KGHSH, CDR2 LQKENI. The ends were cut back, 2 bases at V and 0 bases at J, with 11 bases in the middle. In DNA form, the CDR3 reads TGTGCCAGCTCACCATGGCGGGACCTCTCCTACAATGAGCAGTTCTTC. Amino acid sequence: CASSPWRDLSYNEQFF.

The chain carries TRBV12-5 and TRBJ2-1; the D is unclear. The CDR3 is 13 amino acids. Trimming cost V 5 bases and J 4 bases, with 9 bases left between them. Per the germline V gene, CDR1 is LGHNT and CDR2 is FRNRAP. The chain's CDR3 is CASGPDEYNEQFF. The DNA of the CDR3 is TGTGCTAGTGGTCCCGATGAATACAATGAGCAGTTCTTC. The whole variable domain, filled in from reference TRBV12-5 and TRBJ2-1, reads DARVTQTPRHKVTEMGQEVTMRCQPILGHNTVFWYRQTMMQGLELLAYFRNRAPLDDSGMPKDRFSAEMPDATLATLKIQPSEPRDSAVYFCASGPDEYNEQFFGPGTRLTVL.

The V gene is TRBV7-9, the J gene TRBJ2-1; 9 nucleotides line up with TRBD1. The germline V gene has CDR1 SEHNR and CDR2 FQNEAQ (reference sequence). This CDR3 has 16 residues. Trimming at V came to 2 bases and at J to 5 bases, leaving 7 bases not matched to a gene. CDR3 bases: TGTGCCAGCAGCTTACCGGGACAGGGTTTACACAATGAGCAGTTCTTC. Residues: CASSLPGQGLHNEQFF.